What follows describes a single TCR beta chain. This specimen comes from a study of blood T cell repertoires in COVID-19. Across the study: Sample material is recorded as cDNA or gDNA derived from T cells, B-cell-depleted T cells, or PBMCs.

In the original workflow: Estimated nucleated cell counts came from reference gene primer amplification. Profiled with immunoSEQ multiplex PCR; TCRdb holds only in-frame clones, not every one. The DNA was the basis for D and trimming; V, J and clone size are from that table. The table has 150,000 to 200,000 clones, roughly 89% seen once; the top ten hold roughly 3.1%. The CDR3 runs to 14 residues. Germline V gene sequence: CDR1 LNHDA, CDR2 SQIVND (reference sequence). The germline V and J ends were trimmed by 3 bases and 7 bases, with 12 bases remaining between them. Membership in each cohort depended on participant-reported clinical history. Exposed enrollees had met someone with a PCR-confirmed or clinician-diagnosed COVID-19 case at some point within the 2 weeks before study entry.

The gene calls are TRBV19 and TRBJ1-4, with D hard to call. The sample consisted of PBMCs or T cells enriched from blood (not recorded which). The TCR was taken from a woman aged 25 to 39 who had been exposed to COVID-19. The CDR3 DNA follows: TGTGCCAGTAGTATTCGGGGATACAGTGAAAAACTGTTTTTT. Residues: CASSIRGYSEKLFF.